The source of this T cell receptor beta chain is a study of response to subunit inactivated influenza vaccine. Study-wide results and caveats: T cells newly recruited by each seasonal influenza vaccination are few, the authors suggested.

Concerning this clonotype: Its antigen is undetermined.

Trimming cost V 3 bases and J 0 bases, with 9 bases left between them. The CDR3 runs to 15 residues. The germline V gene has CDR1 SGHRS and CDR2 YFSETQ. Each CDR3 protein is one row after TCRdb ran MiXCR on the RT-PCR reads. The profile covers almost 600,000 distinct CDR3 sequences, with 13% to 15% appearing a single time and roughly 11% taken by the ten largest. The gene calls are TRBV5-1 and TRBJ1-4; D unclear. This receptor was identified in a man in his fifties or sixties who received an inactivated influenza vaccine. The sample consisted of PBMCs from blood, taken about 12 days after vaccination. The CDR3 DNA reads as TGCGCCAGCAGCTCGGGCGGGACAACTAATGAAAAACTGTTTTTT. This encodes CASSSGGTTNEKLFF.